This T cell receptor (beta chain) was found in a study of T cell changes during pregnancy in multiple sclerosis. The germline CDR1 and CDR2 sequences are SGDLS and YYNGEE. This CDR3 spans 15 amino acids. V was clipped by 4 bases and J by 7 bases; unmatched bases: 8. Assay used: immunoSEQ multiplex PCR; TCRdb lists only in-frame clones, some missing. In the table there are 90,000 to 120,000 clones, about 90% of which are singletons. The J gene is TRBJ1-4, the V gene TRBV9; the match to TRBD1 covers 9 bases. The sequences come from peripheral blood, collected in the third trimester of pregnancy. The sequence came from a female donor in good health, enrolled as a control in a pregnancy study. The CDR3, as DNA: TGTGCCAGCAGCAGCCAACAGGGGGCTACTGAAAAACTGTTTTTT. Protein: CASSSQQGATEKLFF.